This entry lists 13 T cell receptor beta chains sequenced from one sample in a study of T cell repertoires in cytomegalovirus infection. Each CDR3 protein gets one entry after TCRdb re-called the reads with MiXCR. Here the sample spans under 350,000 distinct CDR3 sequences, roughly a fifth being singletons. Their antigens remain unidentified. The sequencing here drew on cultured PBMCs, taken from culture after CMV antigen stimulation. The receptors originated from a human donor in good health (CMV status not recorded). Some clones in this sample may be carry-over from other donors' samples.

The chain couples TRBV4-1 to TRBJ2-5, with a tentative D call TRBD2 (5 bases). The CDR3 length is 15 residues. Germline CDR1 reads MGHRA; CDR2 reads YSYEKL. The V and J ends lost 5 bases and 2 bases respectively, with 15 bases between them. The CDR3 reads CASSRIGGWQETQYF. CDR3 bases: TGCGCCAGCAGCAGAATCGGCGGGTGGCAAGAGACCCAGTACTTC.

The table lists this clonotype with a few counts. The chain uses TRBV7-2 and TRBJ2-1; D possibly corresponds to TRBD2 (6 bases). CDR3 length equals 15 residues. The V gene's germline CDR1 is SGHTA and CDR2 FQGNSA. The V gene lost 8 bases and the J gene lost 2 bases, with 16 bases spanning the gap. The CDR3 region is CASWGVVGPYNEQFF. Here the CDR3 DNA reads TGTGCCAGCTGGGGGGTTGTCGGGCCCTACAATGAGCAGTTCTTC.

The rearrangement links TRBV13 to TRBJ1-1; TRBD1 agrees at 7 bases. The CDR3 length is 14 residues. Germline V gene sequence: CDR1 PRHDT, CDR2 FYEKMQ (reference sequence). Germline trimming cut 5 bases from V and 3 bases from J; bases unmatched to any gene: 6. The CDR3 reads CASSLDREDTEAFF. In DNA form, the CDR3 reads TGTGCCAGCAGCCTCGACAGGGAGGACACTGAAGCTTTCTTT.

V and J are TRBV6-1 and TRBJ1-2; D unresolved. This CDR3 region has 11 residues. V lost 3 bases and J 10 bases, leaving 9 bases between the germline ends. In germline, CDR1 is MNHNS, CDR2 SASEGT. This CDR3 is CASSESSDYTF. The CDR3 nucleotides read TGTGCCAGCAGTGAGTCTTCCGACTACACCTTC.

V gene TRBV7-6 combines with J gene TRBJ1-2; D is unclear. V lost 5 bases, J lost 6 bases, and 19 bases lay in between. Germline-derived CDR1 and CDR2 are SGHVS and FNYEAQ. The CDR3 contains 15 residues. The CDR3 DNA is TGTGCCAGCAGCCTAATCGCTGGGAGACGTGATGGCTACACCTTC. Translation: CASSLIAGRRDGYTF.

This clonotype occurred many times. This sequence joins TRBV7-2 and TRBJ2-1; D uncertain. CDR1 is SGHTA, CDR2 FQGNSA, per germline. V was trimmed by 3 bases and J by 7 bases, leaving 13 bases between them. CDR3 length equals 14 residues. The CDR3 loop reads CASSLGATRNEQFF. The CDR3 coding sequence is TGTGCCAGCAGCTTGGGCGCCACAAGGAATGAGCAGTTCTTC. Full variable domain (outside the CDR3, taken from reference TRBV7-2 and TRBJ2-1): GAGVSQSPSNKVTEKGKDVELRCDPISGHTALYWYRQSLGQGLEFLIYFQGNSAPDKSGLPSDRFSAERTGGSVSTLTIQRTQQEDSAVYLCASSLGATRNEQFFGPGTRLTVL.

This clonotype was found many times. V gene TRBV7-2 combines with J gene TRBJ2-6; 9 positions agree with TRBD1. V shed 5 bases and J 0 bases; nucleotides not matched to a gene: 5. This CDR3 has 17 residues. In germline, CDR1 is SGHTA, CDR2 FQGNSA. The CDR3 coding sequence is TGTGCCAGCAGCCACGGGACAGGGCTCTCTGGGGCCAACGTCCTGACTTTC. Encoded protein: CASSHGTGLSGANVLTF.

In regard to this clonotype: Relative to the germline gene, one junction end is altered; a read error may explain this. The J gene is TRBJ2-2, the V gene TRBV6-5, with 11 bases fitting TRBD2. Germline V gene lookup returns CDR1 MNHEY and CDR2 SVGAGI. This CDR3 has 14 residues. CDR3 residues: CASRTSGSSGKLFF. CDR3 coding DNA: TGTGCCAGCAGAACTAGCGGGAGCAGCGGGAAGCTGTTTTTT.

In its sample, this clonotype was seen many times. V usage is TRBV6-1 and J usage is TRBJ1-1; 7 positions agree with TRBD1. Germline CDR1 reads MNHNS; CDR2 reads SASEGT. The CDR3 consists of 14 residues. With V trimmed by 6 bases and J by 5 bases, 9 bases remained unmatched. Here the CDR3 DNA reads TGTGCCAGCAGCCAGAGGGGGCTGGGAACTGAAGCTTTCTTT. Protein product: CASSQRGLGTEAFF.

This chain joins TRBV2 and TRBJ2-5; TRBD2 matches at 12 bases. The CDR3 is made up of 15 amino acids. J lost 4 bases, V lost 7 bases, and 7 bases had no gene match. In germline, CDR1 is SNHLY, CDR2 FYNNEI. CDR3 residues: CASNLAGGPGETQYF. CDR3 in DNA: TGTGCCAGCAACCTAGCGGGAGGGCCGGGAGAGACCCAGTACTTC.

This clonotype was seen at least ten times. The V call is TRBV7-2, the J call TRBJ1-1; no clear D. CDR1 and CDR2 (germline): SGHTA, FQGNSA. The V end was cut by 2 bases, the J end by 5 bases, with 9 bases between. The CDR3 extends over 13 amino acids. CDR3 loop: CASSLIVGTEAFF. For the CDR3, the DNA is TGTGCCAGCAGCTTAATCGTTGGGACTGAAGCTTTCTTT.

Concerning this clonotype: A much larger clone differs by one base, so this may be a read error. The chain carries TRBV7-2 and TRBJ1-2, with 9 positions matching TRBD1. The CDR3 covers 14 residues. Germline CDR1 SGHTA, CDR2 FQGNSA. The CDR3 DNA reads as TGTGCCACCAGCTTCGCACAGGGGGCAAAGGGCTACACCTTC. Translation: CATSFAQGAKGYTF. Looking up the rest from reference TRBV7-2 and TRBJ1-2 gives the full variable domain: GAGVSQSPSNKVTEKGKDVELRCDPISGHTALYWYRQSLGQGLEFLIYFQGNSAPDKSGLPSDRFSAERTGGSVSTLTIQRTQQEDSAVYLCATSFAQGAKGYTFGSGTRLTVV.

This clonotype was observed a handful of times. The chain joins TRBV19 to TRBJ1-5, with 8 positions matching TRBD1. Germline assignment: CDR1 LNHDA and CDR2 SQIVND (reference sequence). The CDR3 spans 16 residues. The ends lost 3 bases at V and 3 bases at J; junction bases unmatched: 7. The CDR3 nucleotides are TGTGCCAGTAGTATTCGACAGGGGACGAACAATCAGCCCCAGCATTTT. Translated, it gives CASSIRQGTNNQPQHF.